This T cell receptor (beta chain) was found in a study of tumor and adjacent non-tumor tissue in lung cancer. TCRbeta libraries were built with three rounds of nested PCR, modified from ARM-PCR. TCRdb independently ran MiXCR on the multiplex PCR reads; one entry per CDR3 protein. Of some 73,000 distinct CDR3 sequences listed, 80% to 90% are singletons. RNA was extracted from bulk tissue without any cell sorting. Distant lung tissue was collected more than 3 cm away from the tumor edge. Newly diagnosed lung cancer patients had thoracic surgery in China, August–late 2014, without prior chemotherapy. The CDR3 covers 15 residues. Germline lookup yields CDR1 SGHNT and CDR2 YYREEE (reference sequence).

The chain uses TRBV5-4 and TRBJ2-7; D perhaps matches TRBD2 (5 bases). Near its end, the DNA agrees better with TRBJ2-1, so the J call may be wrong. The sequencing input was distant non-tumor lung tissue. This TCR derives from a man between 60 and 75 years old with non-small cell lung cancer. CDR3 sequence reads: CASSLSLGVVDEQFF. As DNA, the CDR3 is TGTGCCAGCAGCTTGTCCCTGGGAGTGGTAGACGAGCAGTTCTTC.